Presented here are 15 T cell receptor beta chains from one specimen sequenced in a study of somatic mutations in cytotoxic T cells in rheumatoid arthritis. Method: immunoSEQ multiplex PCR; TCRdb's copy keeps in-frame clones and lacks some. The data show fewer than 20,000 clones, with around four fifths seen just once and roughly a fifth held by the top ten. Sequencing input: CD8+ T cells sorted from blood. All receptors come from a woman aged 60-75 years in good health.

This clone showed up just a few times. The chain links TRBV10-2 to TRBJ2-3, with D unclear. CDR1 is WSHSY and CDR2 is SAAADI in the germline V gene. This CDR3 is built from 13 residues. The V end was cut by 2 bases, the J end by 5 bases, with 8 bases between. The CDR3 nucleotides are TGCGCCAGCAGTGAGACACCCAGAGATACGCAGTATTTT. Translating gives CASSETPRDTQYF.

This chain uses TRBV28 with TRBJ2-2; D is ambiguous. Germline lookup yields CDR1 MDHEN and CDR2 SYDVKM. CDR3 length: 14 amino acids. The V end was cut by 10 bases, the J end by 0 bases, with 12 bases between. The CDR3 DNA reads as TGTGCCACCCGAGGAATTCCGAACACCGGGGAGCTGTTTTTT. Protein sequence: CATRGIPNTGELFF.

This clone was counted a single time. The chain uses TRBV5-4 and TRBJ1-3; D is possibly TRBD1 (6 bases). V gave up 6 bases and J gave up 2 bases, with 12 bases separating them. CDR1 and CDR2 from the germline V gene are SGHNT and YYREEE (reference sequence). This CDR3 spans 14 amino acids. CDR3 residues: CASMQGQTGNTIYF. CDR3 coding DNA: TGTGCCAGCATGCAGGGGCAGACTGGAAACACCATATATTTT.

CDR3 sequence reads: CASSPDRGKNEQYF. CDR3 in DNA: TGTGCCAGCAGCCCCGACAGGGGGAAAAACGAGCAGTACTTC. The chain links TRBV27 to TRBJ2-7; 9 nucleotides align to TRBD1. The CDR3 loop spans 14 amino acids. Germline V lookup: CDR1 MNHEY, CDR2 SMNVEV (reference sequence). The ends lost 6 bases at V and 5 bases at J; junction bases unmatched: 8.

This chain joins TRBV7-9 and TRBJ2-7; 9 bases are a match to TRBD2. CDR1 is SEHNR and CDR2 is FQNEAQ in the germline V gene (reference sequence). The CDR3 spans 14 residues. Unmatched junction bases numbered 6, after V lost 6 bases and J lost 3 bases. The CDR3 here is CASRPSGTYYEQYF. CDR3 nucleotide sequence: TGTGCCAGCAGGCCTAGCGGGACCTACTACGAGCAGTACTTC.

The rearrangement joins TRBV7-9 to TRBJ2-2; D is ambiguous. Germline CDR1 is SEHNR and CDR2 is FQNEAQ (reference sequence). V was pared by 0 bases and J by 5 bases, with 10 bases between. The CDR3 length is 15 residues. The chain's CDR3 is CASSLARPRTGELFF. CDR3 sequence (DNA): TGTGCCAGCAGCTTAGCGAGGCCCAGAACCGGGGAGCTGTTTTTT.

The rearrangement joins TRBV5-8 to TRBJ2-7; D may match TRBD1 or TRBD2 (5 bases each). The germline V gene encodes CDR1 SGHTS and CDR2 YDEGEE. The CDR3 is 15 residues long. V was shortened by 6 bases and J by 2 bases, with 18 bases between the two germline ends. The CDR3 sequence: CASNPAVGDPYEQYF. In DNA, the CDR3 is TGTGCCAGCAATCCTGCGGTGGGGGATCCCTACGAGCAGTACTTC.

The chain uses TRBV5-4 and TRBJ1-1; the D gene is possibly TRBD1 (5 bases). The germline gives CDR1 SGHNT, CDR2 YYREEE (reference sequence). V was trimmed by 4 bases and J by 6 bases, leaving 16 bases between them. This CDR3 contains 14 residues. DNA for the CDR3: TGTGCCAGCAGCCCCGAGACAGTGAAGGCTGAAGCTTTCTTT. Encoded protein: CASSPETVKAEAFF.

This clone was counted between two and nine times. The rearrangement joins TRBV14 to TRBJ1-1; TRBD1 agrees at 7 bases. V shed 6 bases, J shed 5 bases, and the junction held 9 bases outside the gene matches. The V gene's germline CDR1 is SGHDN and CDR2 FVKESK. This CDR3 is built from 14 residues. The CDR3 loop is CASRSRRGQTEAFF. The CDR3 DNA reads TGTGCCAGCAGATCCCGAAGGGGGCAGACTGAAGCTTTCTTT.

The chain combines TRBV5-1 with TRBJ1-6, with TRBD1 matching over 7 bases. V shed 2 bases and J 10 bases; nucleotides not matched to a gene: 0. This CDR3 spans 12 amino acids. Germline CDR1 reads SGHRS; CDR2 reads YFSETQ. The CDR3 DNA sequence: TGCGCCAGCAGCTTAGGGGGCTCACCCCTCCACTTT. Translated, it gives CASSLGGSPLHF.

The V call is TRBV19, the J call TRBJ1-5; D not resolved. The germline V gene encodes CDR1 LNHDA and CDR2 SQIVND (reference sequence). The length of the CDR3 is 12 residues. Trimming stripped 9 bases from V and 7 bases from J, with 13 bases between. The CDR3 nucleotides read TGTGCCAGCGCGGCACACAACCAGCCCCAGCATTTT. This codes for CASAAHNQPQHF.

Of note for this clone: An end of the junction differs from the germline gene, which may be a read error. This rearrangement joins TRBV5-1 to TRBJ1-2; TRBD1 might be the D (5 bases). This CDR3 contains 12 residues. Germline-derived CDR1 and CDR2 are SGHRS and YFSETQ. The CDR3 region is CASSLGRGDYTF. The CDR3 DNA sequence: TGCGCCAGCAGTTTGGGCCGAGGGGACTACACCTTC.

This clone came up a few times. The chain uses TRBV27 and TRBJ2-7; D perhaps matches TRBD1 (6 bases). There are 13 residues in the CDR3. The V end was cut by 3 bases, the J end by 5 bases, with 11 bases between. Per germline, CDR1 MNHEY and CDR2 SMNVEV (reference sequence). Written as DNA, the CDR3 is TGTGCCAGCAGTTTGGACAGAGCCAACGAGCAGTACTTC. Its protein is CASSLDRANEQYF.

This clone was found once. The CDR3, as DNA: TGTGCCAGCAGCTCGGGCAGCGGGAGGGCCTACAATGAGCAGTTCTTC. This gives the protein CASSSGSGRAYNEQFF. J is TRBJ2-1 and V is TRBV5-4, with 10 bases matching TRBD2. Germline CDR1 is SGHNT and CDR2 is YYREEE (reference sequence). The CDR3 contains 16 residues. V lost 3 bases and J lost 2; bases outside the gene matches: 5.

This chain connects TRBV29-1 to TRBJ2-7, with 12 bases aligning to TRBD2. The germline CDR1 and CDR2 sequences are SQVTM and ANQGSEA. The length of the CDR3 is 13 residues. The V and J ends lost 5 bases and 3 bases, in that order; junction bases with no gene match: 2. CDR3 bases: TGCAGCGTTAGACTAGCGGGAGACTACGAGCAGTACTTC. It codes for CSVRLAGDYEQYF.